This is a list of T cell receptor beta chains from one sample in a study of control samples from healthy donors and cancer patients. Using immunoSEQ multiplex PCR, the repertoire was profiled, and TCRdb retains in-frame clones only, with some absent. Its listing shows about 190,000 clones. The sample taken for sequencing was blood. The receptor source for this set is a woman in her thirties in good health. The CDR3 runs from the conserved cysteine through the conserved F or W.

TRBJ1-1,TRBV4-2,CASSQVTNGRGDTEAFF
TRBJ2-5,TRBV7-9,CASRRDGAEETQYF
TRBJ2-1,TRBV5-4,CASSLVGKINEQFF
TRBJ2-7,TRBV24-1,CATSDDRGSPYEQYF
TRBJ1-4,TRBV2,CASSHSGQGGDEKLFF
TRBJ2-5,TRBV4-3,CASSQDRLSETQYF
TRBJ1-3,TRBV28,CASRPSTGSGNTIYF
TRBJ2-1,TRBV2,CASSEWDRVVNEQFF
TRBJ2-5,TRBV4-1,CASSQAPGEQETQYF
TRBJ1-1,TRBV28,CASKTVNTEAFF
TRBJ1-2,TRBV2,CASSELDRGVFEDGYTF
TRBJ2-2,TRBV28,CASQRASGGAGELFF
TRBJ1-6,TRBV18,CASSPGTGGSVSPLHF
TRBJ1-2,TRBV24-1,CATSGTTRHRDGYTF
TRBJ2-2,TRBV6-8,CASTREASGGARGTGELFF
TRBJ1-1,TRBV4-3,CASSQVQGGGAFF
TRBJ2-1,TRBV4-2,CASSQERPSYNEQFF
TRBJ1-1,TRBV5-1,CASSLRGTETEAFF
TRBJ1-1,TRBV10-3,CAISEPRVEEAFF
TRBJ1-1,TRBV6-1,CASSEAAAGDGAEAFF
TRBJ1-3,TRBV18,CASSEGAGNTIYF
TRBJ2-2,TRBV11-3,CASSSTGGSGELFF
TRBJ1-6,TRBV11-2,CASSLALRGANSPLHF
TRBJ2-7,TRBV13,CASSLVRGQHEQYF
TRBJ1-2,TRBV3-1/TRBV3-2,CASSRGEALYGYTF
TRBJ1-3,TRBV3-1/TRBV3-2,CASSQDPPGNTIYF
TRBJ2-1,TRBV5-6,CASSLDRGRRNHNEQFF
TRBJ2-3,TRBV3-1/TRBV3-2,CASSQDPGGTASLAYF
TRBJ1-5,TRBV18,CASSVTWGADKPQHF
TRBJ2-1,TRBV11-2,CASSLDRGLEQFF
TRBJ1-5,TRBV5-1,CASSLGGGRNQPQHF
TRBJ1-6,TRBV6-5,CASSYSLVYNSPLHF
TRBJ1-1,TRBV27,CASCRRAVDTQNTEAFF
TRBJ2-3,TRBV19,CASSGGPSTDTQYF
TRBJ2-5,TRBV7-9,CASSLTSVVPRGTQYF
TRBJ2-1,TRBV11-2,CASSLVGLAGKHEQFF
TRBJ1-4,TRBV18,CASSKSEKLFF
TRBJ2-7,TRBV10-1,CASSESIGGTETGYEQYF
TRBJ2-7,TRBV9,CASSPLGGGYEQYF
TRBJ1-4,TRBV7-2,CASSLGMANEKLFF
TRBJ1-5,TRBV7-9,CASSFGEQPQHF
TRBJ2-3,TRBV9,CASSVGGSTDTQYF
TRBJ2-1,TRBV6-2/TRBV6-3,CASSEDSYNEQFF
TRBJ2-5,TRBV7-6,CASSFTYGGRQETQYF
TRBJ2-7,TRBV7-8,CASSLAPNGPYDGQYF
TRBJ2-5,TRBV6-5,CASARTGYQETQYF
TRBJ1-2,TRBV4-1,CASSDPKLNYGYTF
TRBJ1-1,TRBV5-1,CASSSQGAGTEAFF
TRBJ1-1,TRBV18,CASSPRRTDSMNTEAFF
TRBJ2-3,TRBV6-2/TRBV6-3,CASSPHGQGASTDTQYF
TRBJ2-2,TRBV5-1,CASSLVNTGELFF
TRBJ1-2,TRBV24-1,CATRQGQIINYGYTF
TRBJ1-3,TRBV7-8,CASSLGQGESGNTIYF
TRBJ1-3,TRBV9,CASSVSQGDGNTIYF
TRBJ1-1,TRBV7-9,CASSPGYTEAFF
TRBJ1-5,TRBV27,CASSLSSGGSQPQHF
TRBJ2-5,TRBV11-2,CASSSTSGGGKTQYF
TRBJ1-5,TRBV10-3,CAISESVTGVDQPQHF
TRBJ1-1,TRBV5-1,CASSLDGQSGAFF
TRBJ1-4,TRBV5-8,CASSIRQGINEKLFF